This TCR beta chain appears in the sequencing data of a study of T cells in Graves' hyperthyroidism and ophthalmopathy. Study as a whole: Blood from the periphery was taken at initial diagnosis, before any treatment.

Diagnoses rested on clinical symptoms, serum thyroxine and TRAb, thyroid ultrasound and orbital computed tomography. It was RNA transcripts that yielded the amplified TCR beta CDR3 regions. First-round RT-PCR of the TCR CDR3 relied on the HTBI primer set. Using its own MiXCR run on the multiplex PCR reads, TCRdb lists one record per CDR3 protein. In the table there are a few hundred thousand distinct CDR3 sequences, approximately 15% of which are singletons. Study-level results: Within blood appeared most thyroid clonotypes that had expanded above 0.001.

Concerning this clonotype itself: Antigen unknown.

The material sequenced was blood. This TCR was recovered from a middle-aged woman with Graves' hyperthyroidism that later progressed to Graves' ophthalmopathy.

The CDR3 here is CASSPLGGAEAFF. Here the CDR3 DNA reads TGTGCCAGCAGTCCCTTAGGAGGGGCTGAAGCTTTCTTT. This chain links TRBV12-3 or TRBV12-4 with TRBJ1-1; a possible D gene is TRBD1 (5 bases). The CDR3 runs to 13 residues. Trimming left V 5 bases short and J 6 bases short, with 13 bases between.